Below, 20 T cell receptor beta chains from the same sample are listed, as sequenced in a study of blood T cell repertoires in COVID-19. Repertoires were generated with immunoSEQ multiplex PCR, while TCRdb's copy carries only in-frame clones and drops some. The repertoire consists of about 210,000 clones, with around 80% occurring once and the leading ten covering 10% to 15%. Sequences were obtained from peripheral blood. The receptors were sampled from a woman between 40 and 50 years old with acute or convalescent COVID-19.

CDR3 residues: CASSLVGQGYNEQFF. Written as DNA, the CDR3 is TGCGCCAGCAGCTTGGTAGGACAGGGATACAATGAGCAGTTCTTC. The V and J genes are TRBV5-1 and TRBJ2-1; 8 positions match TRBD1. This CDR3 region has 15 residues. V lost 0 bases, J lost 4 bases, and 3 bases stayed unmatched. CDR1 and CDR2 from the germline V gene are SGHRS and YFSETQ.

The chain combines TRBV11-2 with TRBJ2-7, with TRBD2 matching 11 bases. V lost 5 bases and J lost 2; bases outside the gene matches: 8. The CDR3 spans 16 residues. The germline gives CDR1 SGHAT, CDR2 FQNNGV. DNA of the CDR3: TGTGCCAGCAGCCCTAGTGGGACTAGCGGAACCTACGAGCAGTACTTC. This sequence encodes CASSPSGTSGTYEQYF.

This clone was seen more than once but under ten times. The genes are TRBV7-8 and TRBJ2-2; a possible D gene is TRBD2 (5 bases). The CDR3 is made up of 14 amino acids. V was trimmed by 3 bases and J by 5 bases, leaving 10 bases between them. Germline lookup yields CDR1 SGHVS and CDR2 FQNEAQ. CDR3 in DNA: TGTGCCAGCAGCTTCGAGCGGACGACCGGGGAGCTGTTTTTT. Encoded protein: CASSFERTTGELFF. The variable domain in full, completed from reference TRBV7-8 and TRBJ2-2, reads GAGVSQSPRYKVAKRGQDVALRCDPISGHVSLFWYQQALGQGPEFLTYFQNEAQLDKSGLPSDRFFAERPEGSVSTLKIQRTQQEDSAVYLCASSFERTTGELFFGEGSRLTVL.

The genes are TRBV6-6 and TRBJ2-2, with D maybe TRBD2 (6 bases). V lost 7 bases, J lost 0 bases, and 12 bases lay in between. This CDR3 spans 15 amino acids. Germline CDR1 MNHNY, CDR2 SVGAGI (reference sequence). The CDR3 nucleotides are TGTGCCAGCACCCTAGCGAGCGCGAACACCGGGGAGCTGTTTTTT. Translating gives CASTLASANTGELFF.

The chain employs TRBV5-5 and TRBJ2-3; TRBD2 matches at 9 bases. CDR1 SGHKS and CDR2 YYEKEE come from the germline V gene (reference sequence). The ends lost 7 bases at V and 0 bases at J; junction bases unmatched: 9. The CDR3 extends over 16 amino acids. CDR3 sequence: CASQTLLAGSTDTQYF. CDR3 coding DNA: TGTGCCAGCCAGACCTTACTAGCGGGTAGCACAGATACGCAGTATTTT.

This clone has just one count. The CDR3 here is CASSPRGSLGDTQYF. In DNA form, the CDR3 reads TGTGCCAGCAGCCCACGCGGTAGCCTCGGAGATACGCAGTATTTT. This chain uses TRBV5-5 with TRBJ2-3, with unresolved D. V gave up 4 bases and J gave up 5 bases, with 17 bases separating them. The CDR3 totals 15 residues. Looked up from germline, CDR1 is SGHKS and CDR2 is YYEKEE (reference sequence).

The genes are TRBV2 and TRBJ2-1; a possible D gene is TRBD2 (6 bases). Trimming left V 6 bases short and J 6 bases short, with 21 bases between. Germline V gene sequence: CDR1 SNHLY, CDR2 FYNNEI. CDR3 length equals 16 residues. Written as DNA, the CDR3 is TGTGCCAGCAGGAAGGGACTTCAAGTTGGGACCAATGAGCAGTTCTTC. The encoded protein is CASRKGLQVGTNEQFF. The whole variable domain, filled in from reference TRBV2 and TRBJ2-1, reads EPEVTQTPSHQVTQMGQEVILRCVPISNHLYFYWYRQILGQKVEFLVSFYNNEISEKSEIFDDQFSVERPDGSNFTLKIRSTKLEDSAMYFCASRKGLQVGTNEQFFGPGTRLTVL.

V and J are TRBV9 and TRBJ2-5; 9 bases align to TRBD1. V shed 0 bases, J shed 7 bases, and the junction held 4 bases outside the gene matches. This CDR3 is built from 14 residues. Germline assignment: CDR1 SGDLS and CDR2 YYNGEE. This CDR3 is CASSVDRGQGTQYF. The CDR3 DNA reads TGTGCCAGCAGCGTAGACAGGGGGCAGGGGACCCAGTACTTC.

Notes on this clone: The sample holds other DNA sequences that translate to the same CDR3. The chain employs TRBV27 and TRBJ1-5, with TRBD1 as a possible D gene (5 bases). This CDR3 comprises 14 residues. Trimming cost V 5 bases and J 4 bases, with 12 bases left between them. Germline loops: CDR1 MNHEY, CDR2 SMNVEV (reference sequence). For the CDR3, the DNA is TGTGCCAGCAGTCCCGGGACTCTTAATCAGCCCCAGCATTTT. Translation gives CASSPGTLNQPQHF.

This clone came up a few times. In nucleotides, the CDR3 is TGTGCCAGCAGCGTCGGCGGGGGCCCCGCGTACGAGCAGTACTTC. Its translation is CASSVGGGPAYEQYF. The rearrangement links TRBV9 to TRBJ2-7, with D perhaps matching TRBD2 (7 bases). Germline values: CDR1 SGDLS, CDR2 YYNGEE. The CDR3 extends over 15 amino acids. Trimming took off 2 bases at V and 4 bases at J, with 16 bases between the two ends.

The rearrangement uses TRBV27 and TRBJ2-1; TRBD2 agrees at 7 bases. With 8 bases clipped from V and 1 base from J, the junction kept 2 bases outside the gene matches. From germline, CDR1 is MNHEY and CDR2 SMNVEV (reference sequence). This CDR3 has 13 amino acids. DNA of the CDR3: TGTGCCAGCTTGGGGGGGTCCTACAATGAGCAGTTCTTC. It encodes CASLGGSYNEQFF.

The chain employs TRBV10-3 and TRBJ1-6; 7 bases agree with TRBD1. This CDR3 contains 16 residues. Germline-derived CDR1 and CDR2 are ENHRY and SYGVKD. With 3 bases clipped from V and 9 bases from J, the junction kept 11 bases outside the gene matches. This CDR3 reads CAISDRRQGDSSPLHF. The CDR3 DNA is TGTGCCATCAGTGACCGTAGACAGGGAGATAGTTCACCCCTCCACTTT.

V is TRBV2 and J is TRBJ2-7; 10 bases align to TRBD2. V shed 7 bases and J 6 bases; nucleotides not matched to a gene: 12. This CDR3 comprises 15 residues. Germline V gene sequence: CDR1 SNHLY, CDR2 FYNNEI. The CDR3 sequence is CASKMASGRSSEQYF. The CDR3 DNA reads TGTGCCAGCAAAATGGCTAGCGGGAGATCCAGCGAGCAGTACTTC.

This chain joins TRBV6-6 and TRBJ1-1; 7 bases align to TRBD1. Losses at the gene ends were 6 bases for V and 4 bases for J; bases not matched to a gene: 5. The germline CDR1 and CDR2 sequences are MNHNY and SVGAGI (reference sequence). The CDR3 has 13 amino acids. DNA of the CDR3: TGTGCCAGCAGACGACAGGGCGGCACTGAAGCTTTCTTT. This translates into CASRRQGGTEAFF.

The rearrangement uses TRBV16 and TRBJ2-7; 7 nucleotides match TRBD1. Losses at the gene ends were 5 bases for V and 4 bases for J; bases not matched to a gene: 8. This CDR3 has 14 residues. The V gene's germline CDR1 is KGHSY and CDR2 FQNENV. The CDR3: CASSVDRAQYEQYF. DNA of the CDR3: TGTGCCAGCAGCGTAGACAGGGCGCAATACGAGCAGTACTTC.

V usage is TRBV6-2 or TRBV6-3 and J usage is TRBJ2-3; no clear D gene. The germline gives CDR1 MNHEY, CDR2 SVGEGT. V lost 6 bases and J lost 1, with 17 bases in between. The length of the CDR3 is 16 residues. The CDR3 nucleotides read TGTGCCAGCAGCCGCGGTTTAGTGGTTCGCACAGATACGCAGTATTTT. It yields the protein CASSRGLVVRTDTQYF.

The chain carries TRBV30 and TRBJ1-1; tentatively, D is TRBD1 (5 bases). Germline CDR1 GTSNPN, CDR2 SVGIG (reference sequence). V was trimmed by 5 bases and J by 5 bases, leaving 18 bases between them. CDR3 length: 14 residues. The CDR3 DNA sequence: TGTGCCTGGGAGATTCGGGGGTGGAGGACTGAAGCTTTCTTT. It is translated as CAWEIRGWRTEAFF.

The rearrangement uses TRBV19 and TRBJ2-1; 8 nucleotides line up with TRBD2. The V gene's germline CDR1 is LNHDA and CDR2 SQIVND (reference sequence). CDR3 length: 15 amino acids. The trim removed 3 bases at V and 6 bases at J, leaving 7 bases unmatched. Here the CDR3 reads CASSIPQREFNEQFF. CDR3 coding DNA: TGTGCCAGTAGTATCCCCCAGCGGGAGTTCAATGAGCAGTTCTTC.

This sequence joins TRBV6-1 and TRBJ1-6; D is undetermined. CDR1 and CDR2 from the germline V gene are MNHNS and SASEGT. This CDR3 region has 14 residues. Trimming left V 2 bases short and J 10 bases short, with 12 bases between. The CDR3 loop reads CASSERQTGSPLHF. The DNA of the CDR3 is TGTGCCAGCAGTGAAAGGCAGACCGGGTCACCCCTCCACTTT.

V is TRBV12-5 and J is TRBJ2-7, with D possibly matching TRBD1 (6 bases). The CDR3 consists of 16 residues. Trimming pared 1 base from V and 3 bases from J, leaving 16 bases between. In germline, CDR1 is LGHNT, CDR2 FRNRAP. CDR3 in amino acids: CASGLGLGQPIYEQYF. The DNA for the CDR3 is TGTGCTAGTGGTTTGGGGCTCGGACAGCCTATCTACGAGCAGTACTTC.